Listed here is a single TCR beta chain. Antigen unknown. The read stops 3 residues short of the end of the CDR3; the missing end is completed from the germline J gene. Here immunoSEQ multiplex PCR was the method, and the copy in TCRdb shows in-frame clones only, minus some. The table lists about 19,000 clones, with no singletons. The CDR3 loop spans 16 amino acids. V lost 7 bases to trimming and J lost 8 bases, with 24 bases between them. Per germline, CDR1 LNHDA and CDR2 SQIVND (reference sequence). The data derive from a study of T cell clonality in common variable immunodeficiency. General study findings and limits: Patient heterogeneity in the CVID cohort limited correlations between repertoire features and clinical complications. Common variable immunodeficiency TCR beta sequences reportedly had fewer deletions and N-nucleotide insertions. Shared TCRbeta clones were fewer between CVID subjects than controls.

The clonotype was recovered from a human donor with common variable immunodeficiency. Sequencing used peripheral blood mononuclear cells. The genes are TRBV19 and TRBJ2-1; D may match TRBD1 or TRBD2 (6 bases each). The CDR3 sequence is CASNTGGDILWDEQFF. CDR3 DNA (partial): TGTGCCAGTAACACCGGAGGGGACATCCTTTGGGATGAG. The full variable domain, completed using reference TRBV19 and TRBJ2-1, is DGGITQSPKYLFRKEGQNVTLSCEQNLNHDAMYWYRQDPGQGLRLIYYSQIVNDFQKGDIAEGYSVSREKKESFPLTVTSAQKNPTAFYLCASNTGGDILWDEQFFGPGTRLTVL.